These T cell receptor beta chains were read from a single sample in a study of Graves' ophthalmopathy and Graves' hyperthyroidism. TCRdb fed the multiplex PCR reads into MiXCR, producing one record per CDR3 protein. The sample has roughly 410,000 distinct CDR3 sequences; 15% are singletons. Material: peripheral blood. These receptors all stem from a woman under 30 with stable Graves' hyperthyroidism. Each CDR3 is given without its conserved first and last residue.

j_call	v_call	cdr3_aa
TRBJ1-1	TRBV5-1	ASSLEGSRSPEAF
TRBJ1-2	TRBV6-5	ASSYPRGNTYGYT
TRBJ2-7	TRBV5-1	ASSRLGVGTGYYEQY
TRBJ1-2	TRBV18	ASSPPLVGPYGYT
TRBJ1-1	TRBV6-2/TRBV6-3	ASSDHSEQNTEAF
TRBJ2-7	TRBV24-1	ATSDPGQNSYEQY
TRBJ2-2	TRBV6-5	ASSYSGLAGELF
TRBJ2-7	TRBV20-1	SAREGGSSYEQY
TRBJ1-1	TRBV6-6	ASCRDANTEAF
TRBJ1-5	TRBV6-2/TRBV6-3	ASRSLGDNQPQH
TRBJ2-5	TRBV10-2	ASSESTQGRETQY
TRBJ1-5	TRBV18	ASSPGAGGSNQPQH
TRBJ1-2	TRBV10-3	AISGGQGSDGYT
TRBJ2-7	TRBV12-3/TRBV12-4	ASSGTGAPDYEQY
TRBJ1-1	TRBV27	ASSFYGQGGRAF
TRBJ2-5	TRBV3-1	ASSQDQIGRETQY
TRBJ1-6	TRBV27	ASKPQAGANSPLH
TRBJ1-1	TRBV12-3/TRBV12-4	ASRNDSKDLGAF
TRBJ1-5	TRBV6-1	ASSESAPVYNQPQH
TRBJ1-2	TRBV6-5	ASRPLGTLYGYT
TRBJ2-7	TRBV12-3/TRBV12-4	ASTYSGQSYEQY
TRBJ2-7	TRBV5-5	ASSWDPGTAYEQY
TRBJ2-4	TRBV12-3/TRBV12-4	ASCGSVKNIQY
TRBJ2-7	TRBV10-2	ASSPTSGGTYEQY
TRBJ1-2	TRBV6-1	ASSTPGQGVYGYT
TRBJ2-5	TRBV13	ASSLRTGGLETQY
TRBJ1-5	TRBV5-6	ASSLGPLDQPQH
TRBJ1-6	TRBV7-2	ASSLNSRSSPLH
TRBJ1-1	TRBV24-1	ATRGGSLNTEAF
TRBJ1-1	TRBV6-1	ASSEAVGRVYTEAF
TRBJ2-7	TRBV28	ASSLAGIEYEQY
TRBJ2-4	TRBV19	ASSTSQFGRNIQY
TRBJ2-5	TRBV18	ASSTAGKETQY